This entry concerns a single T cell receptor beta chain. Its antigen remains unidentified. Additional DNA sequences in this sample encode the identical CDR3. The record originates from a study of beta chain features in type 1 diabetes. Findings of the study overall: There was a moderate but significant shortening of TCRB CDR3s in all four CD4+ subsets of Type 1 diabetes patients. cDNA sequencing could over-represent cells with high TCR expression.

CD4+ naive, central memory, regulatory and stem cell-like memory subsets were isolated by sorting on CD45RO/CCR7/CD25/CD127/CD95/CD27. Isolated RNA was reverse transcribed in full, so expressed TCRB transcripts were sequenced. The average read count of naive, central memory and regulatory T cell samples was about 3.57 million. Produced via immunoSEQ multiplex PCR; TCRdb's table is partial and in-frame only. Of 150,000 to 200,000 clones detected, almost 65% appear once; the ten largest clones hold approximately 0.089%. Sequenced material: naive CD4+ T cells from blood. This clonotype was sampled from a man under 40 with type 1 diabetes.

This CDR3 is CASSPRSQETQYF. CDR3 sequence (DNA): TGTGCCAGCAGCCCACGCTCCCAAGAGACCCAGTACTTC. The chain recombines TRBV7-2 with TRBJ2-5; D is ambiguous. Trimming took 5 bases from V and 1 from J, leaving 8 bases between them. Germline CDR1 and CDR2: SGHTA and FQGNSA. CDR3 length: 13 amino acids.